A single sample is the source of the 18 T cell receptor beta chains below, sequenced in a study of T cell responses to AZD1222 COVID-19 vaccine (dated by TCRdb to the early 2020s). The library came from the immunoSEQ multiplex PCR assay. The clones in this table, taken by TCRdb from immuneACCESS, are in-frame only. Not every clone is retained; where verified, under half of the shortfall comes from an unresolved V gene, and the cause of the rest is unknown. The sample includes 110,000 or so clones, with around 88% observed a single time. Clones ranked in the top ten supply 5.5% to 7.5% of the sample. The sample's time point label is to be understood as: about 28 days (+/-7) after the second vaccine dose. The sequencing here drew on peripheral blood, taken 28 days after the second AZD1222 dose. The receptors were sampled from an adult who received the AZD1222 COVID-19 vaccine.

The chain joins TRBV7-2 to TRBJ1-1; D gene uncertain. The CDR3 is made up of 16 amino acids. CDR1 is SGHTA and CDR2 is FQGNSA in the germline V gene. V lost 0 bases and J lost 1, with 12 bases in between. CDR3 in DNA: TGTGCCAGCAGCTTAGCGCTCACCGTTCCGAACACTGAAGCTTTCTTT. Translated, it gives CASSLALTVPNTEAFF.

The chain combines TRBV3-1 (or the pseudogene TRBV3-2) with TRBJ2-1; a weak D match, TRBD1 (5 bases). Looked up from germline, CDR1 is LGHDT and CDR2 is YNNKEL (reference sequence). The CDR3 spans 17 residues. Trimming pared 3 bases from V and 2 bases from J, leaving 17 bases between. CDR3 DNA: TGTGCCAGCAGCCATAACCCCAGTGGGGCAGCCTACAATGAGCAGTTCTTC. Translating it yields CASSHNPSGAAYNEQFF.

This chain connects TRBV7-2 to TRBJ1-1, with D hard to call. The V and J ends lost 3 bases and 4 bases respectively, with 12 bases between them. Germline CDR1 is SGHTA and CDR2 is FQGNSA. This CDR3 region has 14 residues. This chain's CDR3 is CASSFGRIATEAFF. CDR3 nucleotides: TGTGCCAGCAGCTTTGGACGTATTGCCACTGAAGCTTTCTTT.

CDR3 sequence (DNA): TGTGCCAGTAGTATCCCAGACAGGGTCCCCTACGAGCAGTACTTC. It specifies CASSIPDRVPYEQYF. This chain connects TRBV19 to TRBJ2-7, with 7 nucleotides matching TRBD1. Germline loops: CDR1 LNHDA, CDR2 SQIVND (reference sequence). V shed 3 bases and J 2 bases; nucleotides not matched to a gene: 7. This CDR3 spans 15 amino acids.

This chain uses TRBV7-2 with TRBJ1-2; 9 bases fit TRBD1. Germline loops: CDR1 SGHTA, CDR2 FQGNSA. CDR3 size: 14 residues. V was clipped by 4 bases and J by 5 bases; unmatched bases: 5. CDR3 in amino acids: CASSSGTGPYGYTF. Here the CDR3 DNA reads TGTGCCAGCAGCTCCGGGACAGGGCCTTATGGCTACACCTTC.

The gene calls are TRBV28 and TRBJ1-2, with unresolved D. Germline loops: CDR1 MDHEN, CDR2 SYDVKM. CDR3 length equals 13 residues. V lost 5 bases and J 7 bases, leaving 14 bases between the germline ends. CDR3 in amino acids: CASSGSGWGGYTF. CDR3 bases: TGTGCCAGCAGTGGATCGGGGTGGGGTGGCTACACCTTC.

The chain combines TRBV6-2 or TRBV6-3 with TRBJ2-3; no clear D gene. The V end lost 2 bases, the J end lost 4 bases, and 7 bases lay between the germline ends. This CDR3 spans 13 amino acids. Germline V gives CDR1 MNHEY, CDR2 SVGEGT. The CDR3 region is CASSYRVPDTQYF. DNA for the CDR3: TGTGCCAGCAGTTACCGGGTGCCAGATACGCAGTATTTT.

The chain is built from TRBV18 and TRBJ2-5, with 10 bases aligning to TRBD2. Per the germline V gene, CDR1 is KGHSH and CDR2 is LQKENI. The trim removed 3 bases at V and 5 bases at J, leaving 6 bases unmatched. The CDR3 is 15 amino acids. The DNA for the CDR3 is TGTGCCAGCTCACCTCCGGGACTAGCGTCGGAGACCCAGTACTTC. Encoded protein: CASSPPGLASETQYF. Variable domain in full (rest from reference TRBV18 and TRBJ2-5): NAGVMQNPRHLVRRRGQEARLRCSPMKGHSHVYWYRQLPEEGLKFMVYLQKENIIDESGMPKERFSAEFPKEGPSILRIQQVVRGDSAAYFCASSPPGLASETQYFGPGTRLLVL.

The rearrangement uses TRBV6-5 and TRBJ1-6; D possibly corresponds to TRBD1 (6 bases). Trimming shortened V by 2 bases and J by 10 bases, and 9 bases separated the two germline ends. CDR3 size: 13 residues. Germline V gene data show CDR1 as MNHEY and CDR2 as SVGAGI. CDR3 protein: CASSYNRDSPLHF. For the CDR3, the DNA is TGTGCCAGCAGTTACAACAGGGACTCACCCCTCCACTTT.

V gene TRBV7-9 combines with J gene TRBJ2-1; 9 positions match TRBD2. This CDR3 is 16 amino acids long. CDR1 is SEHNR and CDR2 is FQNEAQ in the germline V gene (reference sequence). The V gene end was trimmed by 5 bases and the J gene end by 2 bases; junction bases not matched to a gene: 7. DNA for the CDR3: TGTGCCAGCAGCCCCCAGACTAGCGGTGCCTACAATGAGCAGTTCTTC. Translating it yields CASSPQTSGAYNEQFF. The full variable domain, in which reference TRBV7-9 and TRBJ2-1 provide the parts outside the CDR3, is DTGVSQNPRHKITKRGQNVTFRCDPISEHNRLYWYRQTLGQGPEFLTYFQNEAQLEKSRLLSDRFSAERPKGSFSTLEIQRTEQGDSAMYLCASSPQTSGAYNEQFFGPGTRLTVL.

This clone was seen a single time. The rearrangement joins TRBV6-1 to TRBJ1-4; D might be TRBD1 (6 bases). The CDR3 has 16 residues. Germline V gene data show CDR1 as MNHNS and CDR2 as SASEGT. Between the trimmed V and J ends, which lost 1 base and 8 bases, there was a span of 17 bases. The chain's CDR3 is CASSEVRGAVGEKLFF. CDR3 coding DNA: TGTGCCAGCAGTGAAGTGAGGGGGGCAGTTGGAGAAAAACTGTTTTTT.

V and J are TRBV4-3 and TRBJ2-1; D gene uncertain. The CDR3 runs 16 residues. Germline CDR1 is LGHNA and CDR2 is YSLEER. V lost 0 bases, J lost 4 bases, and 13 bases lay in between. CDR3 DNA: TGCGCCAGCAGCCAAGATAGTACGGCCCTGTACAATGAGCAGTTCTTC. Its protein is CASSQDSTALYNEQFF.

The chain carries TRBV7-9 and TRBJ2-7; TRBD1 is a possible D gene (5 bases). This CDR3 is 13 amino acids long. V was cut by 3 bases and J by 4 bases, with 10 bases left in between. The germline gives CDR1 SEHNR, CDR2 FQNEAQ (reference sequence). Written as DNA, the CDR3 is TGTGCCAGCAGCTTCGACAGTACATACGAGCAGTACTTC. Protein sequence: CASSFDSTYEQYF.

This clone has just one count. V and J are TRBV28 and TRBJ1-3; TRBD1 agrees at 7 bases. This CDR3 region has 16 residues. J was trimmed by 1 base and V by 5 bases; bases with no gene match: 8. Germline loops: CDR1 MDHEN, CDR2 SYDVKM. CDR3 in amino acids: CASSTTGDGSGNTIYF. The CDR3 coding sequence is TGTGCCAGCAGTACTACAGGGGATGGTTCTGGAAACACCATATATTTT.

The chain uses TRBV12-3 or TRBV12-4 and TRBJ2-7, with D perhaps TRBD1 or TRBD2 (6 bases each). The CDR3 has 13 amino acids. V lost 2 bases to trimming and J lost 5 bases, with 10 bases between them. The CDR3 protein is CASSLWGADEQYF. In DNA, the CDR3 is TGTGCCAGCAGTTTATGGGGGGCTGACGAGCAGTACTTC.

The V gene is TRBV2, the J gene TRBJ1-5, with D maybe TRBD1 (6 bases). The germline CDR1 and CDR2 sequences are SNHLY and FYNNEI. The CDR3 extends over 16 amino acids. V was shortened by 4 bases and J by 4 bases, with 17 bases between the two germline ends. CDR3 amino acids: CASSVDPQDRNQPQHF. As DNA, the CDR3 is TGTGCCAGCAGTGTAGACCCACAGGACAGAAATCAGCCCCAGCATTTT.

This clone has a single count. The chain carries TRBV5-4 and TRBJ1-6; D gene ambiguous. The CDR3 has 13 amino acids. Trimming removed 4 bases at V and 10 bases at J, with 12 bases between. The germline V gene has CDR1 SGHNT and CDR2 YYREEE (reference sequence). The CDR3 nucleotides are TGTGCCAGCAGCCCTACCCAAGCATCACCCCTCCACTTT. This codes for CASSPTQASPLHF.

The genes are TRBV19 and TRBJ2-3, with 7 bases identical to TRBD1. CDR3 length: 15 residues. CDR1 and CDR2 (germline): LNHDA, SQIVND (reference sequence). V dropped 5 bases and J dropped 4; count of bases not matched to a gene: 9. The CDR3 nucleotides read TGTGCCAGTAGTCCGAGCAGGGGGACGGCAGATACGCAGTATTTT. Its translation is CASSPSRGTADTQYF.